The sequence of this T cell receptor beta chain was determined in a study of cytomegalovirus exposure and HLA in healthy donors. Overall study findings and caveats: Across donors, most TCRs were seen rarely, yet some public ones were widespread. Later, TCR association rates were found to vary by HLA locus, highest for DRB1 and lowest for HLA-C.

The PCR ran on 60 Vbeta and 13 Jbeta primers. Sequencing was performed with immunoSEQ multiplex PCR; in TCRdb, only in-frame clones are kept and a portion is missing. The table for this sample gives about 33,000 clones. The CDR3 runs to 14 residues. Germline CDR1 and CDR2: KGHSH and LQKENI. V lost 3 bases, J lost 10 bases, and 7 bases stayed unmatched. Points on this clone: Its antigen is still unknown.

Sample: PBMCs. The sequence was obtained from a woman aged 40 to 50 in good health and CMV-seropositive. The gene calls are TRBV18 and TRBJ2-1; 9 bases are shared with TRBD1. The CDR3 spells CASSPERQGGEQFF. DNA of the CDR3: TGTGCCAGCTCACCGGAGCGACAGGGGGGCGAGCAGTTCTTC.